This T cell receptor (beta chain) comes out of a study of cytomegalovirus exposure and HLA in healthy donors (dated by TCRdb to about 2017). For the study in its entirety: An earlier analysis of roughly 570 of the donors reported about 280 Gb of sequence data and 95 million to 140 million unique TCR beta sequences obtained from about 179 million T cells. An early release that covered about 600 HLA-typed donors contained approximately 300 gigabases of sequencing data and around 80 million unique TCR sequences. Among the roughly 400 genotyped donors, under 90% belonged to the genetic ancestry cluster associated with self-reported Caucasian donors. The aim of the study was to test whether cataloging public T cell receptors could identify signatures of past pathogen exposure. The study used immunosequencing to profile the T cell repertoires of hundreds of subjects and linked those repertoires to cytomegalovirus serostatus. A separate validation cohort of 90 to 150 different subjects was used in addition to the 666-subject first cohort. High-throughput TCR immunosequencing, statistical association of individual TCRs with disease status, and machine learning were combined to predict cytomegalovirus infection status. In a later analysis, previously published TCR beta repertoires from several hundred donors were re-analyzed and high-resolution HLA genotyping was added so that TCR occurrence patterns could be studied. The later analysis used no new phenotypic data to find candidate immune exposures, relying instead on TCR beta sequences and their occurrence across donors. To decide whether each TCR beta V gene segment behaved as functional or pseudogenic, an earlier analysis of some 600 of the donors relied on high-throughput TCR beta sequencing. Alongside the repertoire data, information on donor age, sex, ethnicity and CMV serostatus was compiled. A later genetic analysis used genome-wide SNP genotypes for about 65% of the roughly 700 donors, treating that subset as a discovery cohort. Every discovery cohort repertoire had been produced on one sequencing platform. Both class I and class II loci were covered by HLA typing, at four-digit resolution. Typing coverage differed by locus: A, B, C, DRB1 and DQB1 were typed in roughly 629-630 donors, DQA1 in about 560, DPA1 in around 600, and DPB1 in 472. Five DR-DQ haplotypes were treated as single units for association and clustering because of strong linkage in the cohort. Across approximately 400 genotyped donors of the cohort, an average of about 240,000 unique TCR beta nucleotide sequences per donor were sequenced, and roughly 18% of those sequences were non-productive. The research as a whole found: According to a later analysis, most CMV-associated TCR beta chains appeared to be HLA-restricted, and the HLA associations seemed to be driven largely by CMV exposure. According to a later analysis, parvovirus B19, influenza, CMV and Epstein-Barr virus appeared linked to several top co-occurrence clusters. In a later analysis, HLA-associated TCR beta chains showed more clonal expansion and lower generation probabilities than non-associated chains that were equally common. In a later genetic analysis, fewer N-insertions in productive TCRs were reported among donors in an Asian-associated ancestry cluster than the roughly 640-donor mean. The only immune exposure information available for the cohort was CMV serostatus. Because HLA typing was unavailable for some donors at each locus, only the typed subset was used in association tests. A later analysis associated 16,951 TCR beta sequences with specific HLA alleles at a false discovery rate of 0.05. A cluster of highly shared sequence variants was judged likely to represent a technical artifact of the sequencing pipeline. A total of about 150 TCR beta chains were listed by the study as associated with cytomegalovirus. It was suggested by the authors that the approach could potentially be generalized to other disease states and immunological phenotypes. According to a later analysis, TCR association rates differed among HLA loci, with DRB1 alleles showing the most associated TCRs and HLA-C alleles showing the fewest. An association between a missense DCLRE1C variant and V-gene and J-gene trimming of TCR beta chains was found in a later genetic analysis and replicated in an independent cohort. The classifier was reported to diagnose cytomegalovirus status with high specificity and sensitivity in both the original cohort and the validation cohort. Correlated functional status among segregating V segments might be attributable to linkage disequilibrium, but an unknown experimental factor could not be ruled out. A further reported finding was that TCR beta sequences accurately predicted the HLA-A and HLA-B alleles for most subjects in the first cohort. Most TCR sequences were observed very rarely across donors, whereas some public TCRs were present in many individuals. In an earlier analysis of 587 of the donors, most TCR beta V segments appeared in productive rearrangements about 90% or about 30% of the time, broadly matching IMGT annotations. The presence/absence analyses assumed that sequencing depth was roughly uniform across donors, and that assumption may not be true. When HLA alleles, especially DR and DQ, strongly co-occurred, TCR associations were difficult to assign to individual alleles. In vitro tests confirmed that a few of the cytomegalovirus-associated TCR beta chains recognize cytomegalovirus antigens. Fewer than 20 rarely observed V segments, including chromosome 9 orphons, were excluded from the earlier analysis of approximately 500 of the donors because counts were too low. Only TCR beta chains were sequenced in this cohort, and the absence of alpha or paired-chain data limited detectable features.

With regard to this clone: What this receptor recognizes is not known. Within one base of it there is no much larger clone, and no base qualities were kept.

Preparation of the library involved the immunoSEQ multiplex PCR assay. The multiplex PCR relied on a mix of 60 forward primers for TCR Vbeta segments and 13 reverse primers for TCR Jbeta segments. Amplification of the CDR3 region of rearranged TCR beta genes was performed with a multiplex PCR assay on genomic DNA. The amplified TCR beta libraries were sequenced on the Illumina HiSeq System as 87-base-pair reads. Per the original workflow: Across the 500 to 850 repertoires, a later analysis counted tens of millions of unique TCR beta chains, some 11 million of which were shared by at least two donors. Raw reads were error-corrected and collapsed into unique sequences by a nearest-neighbor algorithm in which closely related sequences were merged to remove PCR and sequencing errors. V, D and J gene segments were assigned by aligning CDR3 sequences to IMGT reference sequences. Each retained sequence needed at least a six-nucleotide match to both a V gene segment and a J gene segment. A rearrangement was called productive if the CDR3 had no stop codons and remained in frame with V and J, and every other rearrangement was called non-productive. CDR3 was defined according to IMGT convention as the region running from the second conserved V-encoded cysteine to the conserved J-encoded phenylalanine. Sequences without an unambiguous match to a single V gene segment were excluded from the earlier analysis of about 630 of the donors. An earlier analysis of 587 of the donors classified V segments as functional when productive rearrangements were above 56.7% and as segregating when the standard deviation between donors was above 5%. To diagnose cytomegalovirus status from the catalog of TCR beta chain sequences, a statistical classification framework was built. V and J gene assignment, in a later analysis, came from comparing TCR nucleotide sequences with IMGT/GENE-DB human TR gene sequences. A later analysis assigned CDR3 sequences and most-parsimonious VDJ recombination scenarios with the TCRdist pipeline. In a later analysis, each TCR beta chain was defined by its CDR3 amino acid sequence together with its V-gene family, and reads without a unique V-gene family were excluded. As a way to deal with suspected cross-contamination and a sequencing artifact, a later analysis dropped more than 500 nucleotide sequences that were highly shared and had low generation probability. A later analysis calculated a clonal expansion index for each public chain from normalized within-repertoire ranks of inferred template counts. In a later analysis, generation probabilities were computed using a VDJ recombination model fitted to out-of-frame rearrangements, and the results were checked against IGoR. In a later analysis, TCR-TCR, TCR-HLA and TCR-CMV co-occurrence was scored with hypergeometric tests, and a repertoire-size bias correction was applied to TCR pairs. A later analysis estimated false discovery rates by permuting HLA or CMV assignments 20 times. In a later analysis, co-occurring TCRs were grouped using DBSCAN, with TCRdist sequence similarity added in when clustering inside HLA-allele-positive subsets. Co-occurrence clustering excluded repertoires with fewer than 30,000 or more than 120,000 public chains, plus five with anomalous nucleotide sharing. Held by TCRdb, this immuneACCESS table contains in-frame sequences only and omits some clones. Under half of the omission traces to an unresolved V gene where checked; the cause of the rest is unknown. V and J calls and clone size are copied from that table; D and trimming were computed from the DNA. The sample table records 150,000 to 180,000 clones; approximately 74% of these occur just once. The ten biggest clones cover 2.8% of the sample.

In total, 666 healthy bone marrow donors made up the cohort. At the time of sampling, all cohort members were nominally healthy, though unrecorded immune exposures were likely present. The donor was CMV seronegative and was included in the group of around 320 seronegative cohort members. Each donor provided a peripheral blood sample, and peripheral blood mononuclear cells were used for TCR beta sequencing. The Qiagen DNeasy Blood Extraction Kit was used to extract genomic DNA from the blood cell samples. The origin of this receptor is a man between 18 and 29 years old in good health and CMV-seronegative. The specimen sequenced was PBMCs.

The DNA reads as follows: TGTGCCAGCAGTTTTGGGAGGGGCCTGGGCAAAAACATTCAGTACTTC. This yields the protein CASSFGRGLGKNIQYF. The chain is encoded by TRBV27 joined to TRBJ2-4, and TRBD2 aligns with 7 junction nucleotides. There are 16 amino acids in the CDR3, from cysteine to phenylalanine inclusive. The DNA shown is the 48-base CDR3, in frame from base 1. V is trimmed back by 3 bases and J by 3 bases, and the junction contains 8 bases that no gene match accounts for. The CDR1 and CDR2 encoded by the germline V gene (reference sequence) are MNHEY and SMNVEV.